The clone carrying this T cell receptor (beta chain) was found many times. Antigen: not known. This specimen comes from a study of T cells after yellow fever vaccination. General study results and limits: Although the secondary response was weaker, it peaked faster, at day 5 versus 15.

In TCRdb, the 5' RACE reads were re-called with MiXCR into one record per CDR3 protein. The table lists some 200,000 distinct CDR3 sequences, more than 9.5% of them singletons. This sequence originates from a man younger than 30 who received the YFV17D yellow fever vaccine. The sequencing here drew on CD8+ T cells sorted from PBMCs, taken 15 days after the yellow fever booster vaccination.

DNA of the CDR3: TGTGCCAGCAGTTTAATAGCGGGGGTATACAATGAGCAGTTCTTC. Translated, it gives CASSLIAGVYNEQFF. J is TRBJ2-1 and V is TRBV27, with 9 positions matching TRBD2. Germline-derived CDR1 and CDR2 are MNHEY and SMNVEV (reference sequence). CDR3 length equals 15 residues. After removal of 2 bases from V and 4 bases from J, the junction contained 3 bases not matched to a gene.